The 29 T cell receptor beta chains reported below all come from one sample, sequenced in a study of blood T cell repertoires in COVID-19. Using immunoSEQ multiplex PCR, the repertoire was profiled, and TCRdb retains in-frame clones only, with some absent. Of more than 85,000 clones in the sample, 81% were seen once. Sequencing was carried out using peripheral blood. Receptor source: a woman aged 70-85 years with acute or convalescent COVID-19.

The J gene is TRBJ1-4, the V gene TRBV7-9; 7 nucleotides agree with TRBD1. The CDR3 totals 18 residues. V lost 6 bases and J lost 5; bases outside the gene matches: 18. Per germline, CDR1 SEHNR and CDR2 FQNEAQ (reference sequence). The CDR3 DNA reads as TGTGCCAGCAGTCGACCCCCCACCTCACAGGGGAGGAATGAAAAACTGTTTTTT. Its translation is CASSRPPTSQGRNEKLFF.

A remark on this clone: One junction end disagrees with the germline gene, perhaps due to a read error. CDR3: CASREGQGQNNEQFF. CDR3 nucleotide sequence: TGTGCCAGCAGGGAAGGACAGGGGCAGAACAATGAGCAGTTCTTC. This chain uses TRBV2 with TRBJ2-1, with 9 nucleotides matching TRBD1. Germline CDR1 is SNHLY and CDR2 is FYNNEI. The CDR3 runs 15 residues.

J is TRBJ2-3 and V is TRBV21-1; TRBD2 was called by the table and not checked on the DNA. TRBV21-1 is flagged as a pseudogene. The CDR3 extends over 16 amino acids. CDR3 sequence (DNA): TGTGCCAGCAGCAAAAGGCGGGGGGCTGGCACAGATACGCAGTATTTT. Translated: CASSKRRGAGTDTQYF.

V is TRBV30 and J is TRBJ2-7; 10 nucleotides line up with TRBD1. There are 15 residues in the CDR3. V was clipped by 0 bases and J by 7 bases; unmatched bases: 9. Looked up from germline, CDR1 is GTSNPN and CDR2 is SVGIG (reference sequence). The DNA for the CDR3 is TGTGCCTGGAGTGTTAGGGACAGGGGAAAATGGGAGCAGTACTTC. This translates into CAWSVRDRGKWEQYF.

This clone was seen a handful of times. This chain joins TRBV4-3 and TRBJ1-4; D gene uncertain. Germline lookup yields CDR1 LGHNA and CDR2 YSLEER. Trimming stripped 0 bases from V and 13 bases from J, with 21 bases between. The CDR3 loop spans 16 amino acids. CDR3 residues: CASSQDWRAGVEGLFF. The CDR3 DNA is TGCGCCAGCAGCCAAGATTGGCGGGCAGGCGTGGAGGGACTGTTTTTT.

CDR3 region: CASSFMTGPNIRNQPQHF. CDR3 coding DNA: TGTGCCAGCAGCTTTATGACAGGACCGAATATTCGCAATCAGCCCCAGCATTTT. The chain links TRBV7-8 to TRBJ1-5, with a possible D match to TRBD1 (6 bases). V lost 3 bases and J 2 bases, leaving 20 bases between the germline ends. Germline CDR1 and CDR2: SGHVS and FQNEAQ. This CDR3 has 18 amino acids.

This rearrangement joins TRBV19 to TRBJ2-7; TRBD1 agrees at 8 bases. The CDR3 spans 15 residues. Germline lookup yields CDR1 LNHDA and CDR2 SQIVND (reference sequence). After removal of 1 base from V and 3 bases from J, the junction contained 5 bases not matched to a gene. The DNA of the CDR3 is TGTGCCAGTAGTATAGTGGGACAGGCCCTCTACGAGCAGTACTTC. Its translation: CASSIVGQALYEQYF.

The J gene is TRBJ1-1, the V gene TRBV6-6; D unclear. The V and J ends lost 0 bases and 5 bases respectively, with 10 bases between them. From germline, CDR1 is MNHNY and CDR2 SVGAGI (reference sequence). This CDR3 is 14 amino acids long. The CDR3 loop is CASSYSTPGTEAFF. CDR3 coding DNA: TGTGCCAGCAGTTACTCGACCCCAGGAACTGAAGCTTTCTTT.

The table lists this clone with a count of one. The chain couples TRBV7-2 to TRBJ2-3; D is possibly TRBD1 (6 bases). V gave up 1 base and J gave up 4 bases, with 12 bases separating them. CDR1 and CDR2 (germline): SGHTA, FQGNSA. The CDR3 totals 15 residues. CDR3 sequence: CASSLVQGVADTQYF. DNA of the CDR3: TGTGCCAGCAGCTTAGTACAGGGAGTTGCAGATACGCAGTATTTT.

The genes are TRBV28 and TRBJ1-5; 7 nucleotides agree with TRBD1. Per the germline V gene, CDR1 is MDHEN and CDR2 is SYDVKM. The CDR3 runs 13 residues. Losses at the gene ends were 7 bases for V and 6 bases for J; bases not matched to a gene: 6. CDR3 in amino acids: CASNTGAGQPQHF. CDR3 nucleotides: TGTGCCAGCAATACAGGGGCGGGTCAGCCCCAGCATTTT.

The rearrangement uses TRBV3-1 (or the pseudogene TRBV3-2) and TRBJ1-1; TRBD1 matches at 8 bases. CDR3 length: 15 amino acids. With 3 bases clipped from V and 6 bases from J, the junction kept 9 bases outside the gene matches. The V gene's germline CDR1 is LGHDT and CDR2 YNNKEL (reference sequence). This CDR3 reads CASSHIDRGDPEAFF. The CDR3 nucleotides read TGTGCCAGCAGCCATATAGACAGGGGAGATCCTGAAGCTTTCTTT.

The chain combines TRBV12-3 or TRBV12-4 with TRBJ1-1; 7 nucleotides line up with TRBD1. This CDR3 contains 13 residues. Losses at the gene ends were 5 bases for V and 7 bases for J; bases not matched to a gene: 7. CDR3 residues: CASSQLQGSEAFF. CDR3 bases: TGTGCCAGCAGTCAGCTACAGGGGAGTGAAGCTTTCTTT.

The V and J genes are TRBV7-9 and TRBJ2-7; 8 bases fit TRBD1. V dropped 4 bases and J dropped 5; count of bases not matched to a gene: 7. The CDR3 loop spans 14 amino acids. Per the germline V gene, CDR1 is SEHNR and CDR2 is FQNEAQ (reference sequence). CDR3 amino acids: CASSSRVQGDEQYF. Here the CDR3 DNA reads TGTGCCAGCAGCTCCCGGGTACAGGGGGACGAGCAGTACTTC.

The chain carries TRBV2 and TRBJ2-1, with D tentatively TRBD2 (5 bases). Trimming cost V 7 bases and J 7 bases, with 17 bases left between them. The CDR3 is made up of 14 amino acids. Germline CDR1 and CDR2: SNHLY and FYNNEI. The CDR3, as DNA: TGTGCCAGCAAGGTTCTAGCTTCGCGGAATGAGCAGTTCTTC. It yields the protein CASKVLASRNEQFF.

The V and J genes are TRBV27 and TRBJ2-1; TRBD2 matches at 10 bases. Germline V gives CDR1 MNHEY, CDR2 SMNVEV (reference sequence). This CDR3 has 16 amino acids. The trim removed 5 bases at V and 2 bases at J, leaving 6 bases unmatched. CDR3 amino acids: CASSISGRFTYNEQFF. For the CDR3, the DNA is TGTGCCAGCAGTATTAGCGGGAGGTTCACCTACAATGAGCAGTTCTTC.

CDR3 loop: CATRFGRGEDGYTF. CDR3 nucleotide sequence: TGTGCCACTAGGTTCGGCAGGGGGGAAGATGGCTACACCTTC. The chain uses TRBV19 and TRBJ1-2; 7 bases match TRBD1. V was clipped by 10 bases and J by 6 bases; unmatched bases: 14. This CDR3 region has 14 residues. Germline V gene sequence: CDR1 LNHDA, CDR2 SQIVND (reference sequence). The entire variable domain, with the rest obtained from reference TRBV19 and TRBJ1-2, is as follows: DGGITQSPKYLFRKEGQNVTLSCEQNLNHDAMYWYRQDPGQGLRLIYYSQIVNDFQKGDIAEGYSVSREKKESFPLTVTSAQKNPTAFYLCATRFGRGEDGYTFGSGTRLTVV.

The chain recombines TRBV28 with TRBJ2-3; the match to TRBD1 covers 7 bases. J lost 3 bases, V lost 3 bases, and 6 bases had no gene match. The CDR3 contains 15 residues. Germline CDR1 MDHEN, CDR2 SYDVKM. The CDR3 reads CASSLYRGRTDTQYF. The CDR3 DNA reads TGTGCCAGCAGTTTGTACAGGGGTCGGACAGATACGCAGTATTTT.

This clone was found once. The J gene is TRBJ1-1, the V gene TRBV20-1, with D uncertain. V gave up 3 bases and J gave up 1 base, with 9 bases separating them. CDR1 DFQATT and CDR2 SNEGSKA come from the germline V gene (reference sequence). The CDR3 runs 13 residues. CDR3 amino acids: CSASGSSNTEAFF. CDR3 DNA: TGCAGTGCTAGTGGCAGTTCGAACACTGAAGCTTTCTTT.

V and J are TRBV25-1 and TRBJ1-3; D gene uncertain. The V end was cut by 3 bases, the J end by 4 bases, with 16 bases between. The CDR3 is made up of 16 amino acids. Germline lookup yields CDR1 MGHDK and CDR2 SYGVNS. CDR3 residues: CASSDSGYRGGNTIYF. CDR3 coding DNA: TGTGCCAGCAGTGATTCTGGCTATCGAGGAGGAAACACCATATATTTT.

The chain is built from TRBV15 and TRBJ1-5; no clear D. V was trimmed by 0 bases and J by 3 bases, leaving 9 bases between them. The germline CDR1 and CDR2 sequences are LNHNV and YYDKDF (reference sequence). The CDR3 consists of 15 residues. In nucleotides, the CDR3 is TGTGCCACCAGCAGAGAAGAACAGATCAATCAGCCCCAGCATTTT. Its protein is CATSREEQINQPQHF.

The rearrangement uses TRBV19 and TRBJ1-1; unclear D gene. Germline-derived CDR1 and CDR2 are LNHDA and SQIVND (reference sequence). The CDR3 extends over 13 amino acids. The ends were cut back, 4 bases at V and 3 bases at J, with 9 bases in the middle. The CDR3 loop reads CASSNRQHTEAFF. The CDR3 region has the DNA TGTGCCAGTAGTAACCGACAACACACTGAAGCTTTCTTT.

V gene TRBV4-2 combines with J gene TRBJ1-1, with TRBD1 as a possible D gene (6 bases). The CDR3 sequence is 14 residues long. V was clipped by 1 base and J by 7 bases, with 13 bases between them. CDR1 and CDR2 (germline): LGHNA, YNFKEQ. The CDR3 DNA reads TGTGCCAGCAGCCAAGGGAGGGGGGGTTTTGAAGCTTTCTTT. Encoded protein: CASSQGRGGFEAFF.

V is TRBV5-4 and J is TRBJ2-7, with 7 bases fitting TRBD2. Germline V gives CDR1 SGHNT, CDR2 YYREEE (reference sequence). The CDR3 loop spans 13 amino acids. The junction had 7 bases not matched to a gene; V was cut back by 4 bases and J by 6 bases. This CDR3 reads CASSPGLPSEQYF. In DNA form, the CDR3 reads TGTGCCAGCAGCCCGGGACTACCCTCCGAGCAGTACTTC.

The chain carries TRBV18 and TRBJ2-7, with TRBD1 matching 8 bases. With V trimmed by 2 bases and J by 2 bases, 8 bases remained unmatched. Germline V gene data show CDR1 as KGHSH and CDR2 as LQKENI. The CDR3 has 16 residues. CDR3 residues: CASSPGTRTGTYEQYF. CDR3 nucleotide sequence: TGTGCCAGCTCACCAGGGACCCGGACAGGGACCTACGAGCAGTACTTC.

This clone was counted between two and nine times. This chain uses TRBV30 with TRBJ2-1; 8 bases agree with TRBD2. Losses at the gene ends were 3 bases for V and 7 bases for J; bases not matched to a gene: 8. CDR3 length equals 14 residues. The germline V gene encodes CDR1 GTSNPN and CDR2 SVGIG (reference sequence). The CDR3 region is CAWRDASGSNEQFF. In DNA, the CDR3 is TGTGCCTGGAGAGACGCCAGCGGGAGTAATGAGCAGTTCTTC.

This clone has only one observation. The chain carries TRBV11-2 and TRBJ1-4; 10 bases align to TRBD1. Per the germline V gene, CDR1 is SGHAT and CDR2 is FQNNGV. J lost 6 bases, V lost 1 base, and 5 bases had no gene match. This CDR3 contains 16 residues. The CDR3 DNA is TGTGCCAGCAGCTTAGGGACAGGGGGGTCGTATGAAAAACTGTTTTTT. Amino acids: CASSLGTGGSYEKLFF.

The genes are TRBV29-1 and TRBJ2-1; TRBD2 aligns across 8 bases. Germline assignment: CDR1 SQVTM and CDR2 ANQGSEA. J lost 4 bases, V lost 1 base, and 3 bases had no gene match. The CDR3 has 14 amino acids. The CDR3 DNA sequence: TGCAGCGTTGAAGGGAGCGGGGGATACAATGAGCAGTTCTTC. Amino acid sequence: CSVEGSGGYNEQFF.

This clone was seen a single time. The chain recombines TRBV2 with TRBJ1-5, with unresolved D. V was pared by 6 bases and J by 5 bases, with 14 bases between. Germline V gene lookup returns CDR1 SNHLY and CDR2 FYNNEI. The length of the CDR3 is 14 residues. CDR3 in amino acids: CASSPREAYQPQHF. Here the CDR3 DNA reads TGTGCCAGCAGCCCCCGAGAGGCGTATCAGCCCCAGCATTTT.

This clone was observed once. The rearrangement uses TRBV4-1 and TRBJ1-2, with 10 bases identical to TRBD1. There are 18 residues in the CDR3. The V gene end was trimmed by 0 bases and the J gene end by 4 bases; junction bases not matched to a gene: 11. CDR1 and CDR2 from the germline V gene are MGHRA and YSYEKL. The CDR3 is CASSQDTRQGARSYGYTF. DNA for the CDR3: TGCGCCAGCAGCCAAGATACGCGACAGGGGGCTCGGAGCTATGGCTACACCTTC.